This TCR beta chain was documented in a study of CD8 T cells in ankylosing spondylitis. The CDR3 covers 12 residues. Germline loops: CDR1 MGHDK, CDR2 SYGVNS. V lost 8 bases to trimming and J lost 6 bases, with 14 bases between them. Many counts were recorded for this clonotype. Antigen: not known. Study-wide results and caveats: Several highly homologous variants made up a TCR beta motif, and this motif appeared characteristic of ankylosing spondylitis blood.

TCRdb re-derived calls from the 5' RACE reads in MiXCR, one entry per CDR3 protein. This table has 150,000 to 200,000 distinct CDR3 sequences, around a tenth appearing once. The chain is built from TRBV25-1 and TRBJ2-7; unclear D gene. The TCR comes from a male donor with ankylosing spondylitis or in good health (not recorded which). The sample consisted of blood, either unsorted or a sorted T cell fraction (not recorded which). The CDR3 sequence is CASALSQGEQYF. Here the CDR3 DNA reads TGTGCCAGCGCTTTATCCCAAGGCGAGCAGTACTTC.